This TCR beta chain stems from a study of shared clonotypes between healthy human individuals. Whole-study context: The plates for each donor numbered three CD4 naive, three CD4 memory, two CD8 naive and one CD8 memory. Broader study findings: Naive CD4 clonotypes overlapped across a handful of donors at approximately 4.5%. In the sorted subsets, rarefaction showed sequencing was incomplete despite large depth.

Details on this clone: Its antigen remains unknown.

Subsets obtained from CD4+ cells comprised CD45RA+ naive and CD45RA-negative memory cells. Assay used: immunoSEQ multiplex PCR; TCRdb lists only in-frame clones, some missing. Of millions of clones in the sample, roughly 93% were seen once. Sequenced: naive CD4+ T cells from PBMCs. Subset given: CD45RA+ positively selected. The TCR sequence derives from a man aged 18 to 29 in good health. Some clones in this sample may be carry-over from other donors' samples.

CDR3 DNA: TGTGCCAGCAGTTTATCGGGGGCTAGCGGTTACCCCCATTGGCCCTACGAGCAGTACTTC. Protein product: CASSLSGASGYPHWPYEQYF. The V call is TRBV27, the J call TRBJ2-7, with D perhaps TRBD2 (7 bases). The germline gives CDR1 MNHEY, CDR2 SMNVEV (reference sequence). V was pared by 0 bases and J by 2 bases, with 26 bases between. The CDR3 consists of 20 residues.